The rows below give T cell receptor beta chains drawn from one sample of a study of shared clonotypes between healthy human individuals. Assay: immunoSEQ multiplex PCR; the TCRdb copy retains only in-frame clones and omits some. The table has around 700,000 clones, approximately 79% seen once. Sequencing was carried out using memory CD4+ T cells sorted from blood. The receptors here all came from a woman aged 25-40 years in good health. CDR3s include the opening cysteine and the closing phenylalanine or tryptophan. A D gene is named only where the DNA matches it firmly. Rows may omit the clone size; those that give it use once, few, many or a size class.

CASSFMEGEAFF	TGTGCCAGCAGTTTTATGGAGGGTGAAGCTTTCTTT	TRBJ1-1	once	TRBV28	-
CASSLAAIGGQFF	TGTGCCAGCAGTCTGGCAGCGATAGGGGGGCAGTTCTTC	TRBJ2-1	-	TRBV5-4	-
CASSFQDGSYNEQFF	TGCGCCAGCAGCTTTCAAGATGGCTCCTACAATGAGCAGTTCTTC	TRBJ2-1	-	TRBV5-1	-
CASSFGARPGGTTDTQYF	TGTGCCAGCAGCTTTGGGGCCCGACCGGGGGGTACCACAGATACGCAGTATTTT	TRBJ2-3	-	TRBV11-2	TRBD2
CAIQTPKAGGYNEQFF	TGTGCCATCCAAACCCCCAAAGCGGGAGGGTACAATGAGCAGTTCTTC	TRBJ2-1	-	TRBV5-4	TRBD2
CASSAAGTGTYGYTF	TGTGCCAGCAGTGCCGCCGGGACAGGGACCTATGGCTACACCTTC	TRBJ1-2	-	TRBV28	TRBD1
CASSIQGQGYNEQFF	TGTGCCAGTAGTATTCAAGGACAGGGCTACAATGAGCAGTTCTTC	TRBJ2-1	-	TRBV19	TRBD1
CASSIGTEQLTNEKLFF	TGTGCCAGCAGCATCGGGACAGAACAGTTGACTAATGAAAAACTGTTTTTT	TRBJ1-4	-	TRBV11-1	TRBD1
CASSLVVGYEQYF	TGTGCCAGCAGCTTAGTAGTGGGCTACGAGCAGTACTTC	TRBJ2-7	-	TRBV11-2	-
CASSLEGRVIGELFF	TGCGCCAGCAGCTTGGAGGGCAGGGTGATCGGGGAGCTGTTTTTT	TRBJ2-2	once	TRBV5-1	-
CASSLSMDSSYEQYF	TGCGCCAGCAGCTTAAGTATGGACAGCTCCTACGAGCAGTACTTC	TRBJ2-7	-	TRBV5-1	-
CASSSDPGSKGLEQYF	TGCGCCAGCAGCTCAGACCCCGGGAGCAAAGGGCTGGAGCAGTACTTC	TRBJ2-5	-	TRBV4-1	-
CVRSFRPLLTDTQYF	TGTGTCAGAAGCTTCCGCCCCCTCCTCACAGATACGCAGTATTTT	TRBJ2-3	-	TRBV7-5	-
CASGLAGGLHYEQYF	TGTGCCAGCGGACTAGCGGGAGGACTCCACTACGAGCAGTACTTC	TRBJ2-7	once	TRBV19	TRBD2
CASTRQTGYNEQFF	TGTGCCAGTACGCGGCAAACCGGGTACAATGAGCAGTTCTTC	TRBJ2-1	-	TRBV19	-
CASSLEGQGSGELFF	TGTGCCAGCAGCTTAGAGGGACAGGGAAGCGGGGAGCTGTTTTTT	TRBJ2-2	-	TRBV7-3	TRBD1
CASSLDGGPGNTIYF	TGTGCCAGCAGCTTAGACGGGGGGCCTGGAAACACCATATATTTT	TRBJ1-3	few	TRBV7-9	-
CASSPANYEQYF	TGTGCCAGCAGCCCAGCCAACTACGAGCAGTACTTC	TRBJ2-7	-	TRBV14	-
CASSPQVGEPSEQYF	TGCGCCAGCAGCCCTCAGGTCGGTGAACCCAGCGAGCAGTACTTC	TRBJ2-7	few	TRBV5-1	-
CASSLRIWTGRTGELFF	TGTGCCAGCAGCTTGCGGATTTGGACAGGGAGAACCGGGGAGCTGTTTTTT	TRBJ2-2	-	TRBV5-5	TRBD1
CASSEEAGHTEAFF	TGTGCCAGCAGTGAAGAGGCGGGGCACACTGAAGCTTTCTTT	TRBJ1-1	-	TRBV13	-
CASSSPLAGLTEAFF	TGCGCCAGCAGCTCCCCCCTAGCAGGCCTCACTGAAGCTTTCTTT	TRBJ1-1	once	TRBV5-1	-
CASRHGGRYGYTF	TGTGCCAGCAGACACGGGGGGCGGTATGGCTACACCTTC	TRBJ1-2	-	TRBV27	-
CASSLELADGTQYF	TGTGCCAGCAGCTTAGAACTAGCGGATGGCACCCAGTACTTC	TRBJ2-5	-	TRBV7-2	TRBD2
CASSQAESGSYNEQFF	TGCGCCAGCAGCCAAGCGGAGTCAGGGTCCTACAATGAGCAGTTCTTC	TRBJ2-1	-	TRBV4-1	-
CASSGGDSYEQYF	TGTGCCAGCTCGGGAGGGGACAGCTACGAGCAGTACTTC	TRBJ2-7	-	TRBV18	-
CASGPIGESYEQYF	TGTGCCAGCGGCCCCATCGGCGAGAGCTACGAGCAGTACTTC	TRBJ2-7	few	TRBV27	-
CASSIGVNQPQHF	TGTGCCAGTAGTATAGGAGTAAATCAGCCCCAGCATTTT	TRBJ1-5	-	TRBV19	-
CASRGARSSYNEQFF	TGTGCCAGCAGGGGCGCGAGAAGCTCCTACAATGAGCAGTTCTTC	TRBJ2-1	-	TRBV6-1	-
CASSFLYSNQPQHF	TGTGCCAGCAGCTTCCTTTATAGCAATCAGCCCCAGCATTTT	TRBJ1-5	-	TRBV7-2	-
CASSLPGQGISNEQFF	TGTGCCAGCAGCTTACCGGGACAGGGCATCTCCAATGAGCAGTTCTTC	TRBJ2-1	-	TRBV7-9	TRBD1
CAVIAGGGGTGELFF	TGTGCGGTAATAGCGGGAGGTGGGGGCACCGGGGAGCTGTTTTTT	TRBJ2-2	few	TRBV6-5	TRBD2
CASSYSGRYGYTF	TGTGCCAGCAGTTACTCTGGACGCTATGGCTACACCTTC	TRBJ1-2	-	TRBV6-5	-
CASSPRGAPRTFWDTF	TGTGCCAGCAGCCCCCGGGGGGCTCCTCGGACTTTTTGGGACACCTTC	TRBJ1-2	many	TRBV28	-
CASSSRRDIIEKLFF	TGCGCCAGCAGTTCCCGCCGGGACATCATTGAAAAACTGTTTTTT	TRBJ1-4	-	TRBV4-1	-
CASSEGKYNQPQHF	TGTGCCAGCAGTGAAGGGAAGTATAATCAGCCCCAGCATTTT	TRBJ1-5	-	TRBV25-1	-
CASSPGGGTEAFF	TGTGCCAGCAGTCCAGGGGGAGGCACTGAAGCTTTCTTT	TRBJ1-1	once	TRBV2	TRBD1
CASMNRASNEKLFF	TGTGCCAGCATGAACCGGGCCAGTAATGAAAAACTGTTTTTT	TRBJ1-4	-	TRBV2	-